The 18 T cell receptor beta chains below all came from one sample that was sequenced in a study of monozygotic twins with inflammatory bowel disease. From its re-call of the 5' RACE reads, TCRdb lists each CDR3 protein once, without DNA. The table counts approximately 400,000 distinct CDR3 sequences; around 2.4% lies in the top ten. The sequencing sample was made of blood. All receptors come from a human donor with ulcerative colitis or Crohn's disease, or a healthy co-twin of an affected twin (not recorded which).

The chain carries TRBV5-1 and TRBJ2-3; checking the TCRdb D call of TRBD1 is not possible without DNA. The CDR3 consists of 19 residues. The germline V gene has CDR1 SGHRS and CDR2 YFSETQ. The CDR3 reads CASSFAPRPRTPRTDTQYF.

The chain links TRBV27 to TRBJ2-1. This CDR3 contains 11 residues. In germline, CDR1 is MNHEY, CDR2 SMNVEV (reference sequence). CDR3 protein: CAIRHGNEQFF.

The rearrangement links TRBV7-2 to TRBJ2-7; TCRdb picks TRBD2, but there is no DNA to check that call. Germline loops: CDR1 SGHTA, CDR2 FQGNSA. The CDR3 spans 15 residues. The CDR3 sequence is CASSLRLAGAYEQYF.

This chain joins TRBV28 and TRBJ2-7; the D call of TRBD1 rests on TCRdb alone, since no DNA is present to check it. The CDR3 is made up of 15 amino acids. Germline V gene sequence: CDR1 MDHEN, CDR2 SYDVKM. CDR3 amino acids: CASSSPGQSSYEQYF.

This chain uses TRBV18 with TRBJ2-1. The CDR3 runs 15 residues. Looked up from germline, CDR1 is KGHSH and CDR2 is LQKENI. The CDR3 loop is CASSPREGSGNEQFF.

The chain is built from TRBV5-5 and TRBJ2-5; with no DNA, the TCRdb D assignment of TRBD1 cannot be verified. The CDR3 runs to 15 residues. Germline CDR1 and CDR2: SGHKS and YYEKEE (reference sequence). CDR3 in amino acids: CASSSALDRQETQYF.

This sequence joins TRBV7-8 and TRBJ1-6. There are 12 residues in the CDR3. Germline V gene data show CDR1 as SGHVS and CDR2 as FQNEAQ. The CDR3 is CASSPTDSPLHF.

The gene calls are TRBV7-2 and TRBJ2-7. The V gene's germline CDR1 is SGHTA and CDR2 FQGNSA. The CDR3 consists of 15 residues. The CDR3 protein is CASSLDRGFSYEQYF.

This CDR3 reads CSAFQRAGPYEQYF. This chain connects TRBV20-1 to TRBJ2-7; checking the TCRdb D call of TRBD2 is not possible without DNA. The CDR3 has 14 residues. Germline CDR1 DFQATT, CDR2 SNEGSKA (reference sequence).

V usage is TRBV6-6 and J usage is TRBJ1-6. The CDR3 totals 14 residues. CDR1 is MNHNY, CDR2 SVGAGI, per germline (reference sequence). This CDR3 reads CASSQQNSNSPLHF.

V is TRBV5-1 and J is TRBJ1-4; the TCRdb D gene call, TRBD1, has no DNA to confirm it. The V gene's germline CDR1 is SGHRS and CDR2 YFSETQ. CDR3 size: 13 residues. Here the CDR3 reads CASSLGGSEKLFF.

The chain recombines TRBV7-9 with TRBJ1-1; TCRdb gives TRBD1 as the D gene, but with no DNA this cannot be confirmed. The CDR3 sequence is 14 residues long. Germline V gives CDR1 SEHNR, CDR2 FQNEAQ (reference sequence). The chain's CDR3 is CASSPVTGSPEAFF.

The CDR3 loop is CASSLVRSSSTDTQYF. The chain employs TRBV7-6 and TRBJ2-3. The germline V gene encodes CDR1 SGHVS and CDR2 FNYEAQ. This CDR3 is 16 amino acids long. Filled out from reference TRBV7-6 and TRBJ2-3, the complete variable domain reads GAGVSQSPRYKVTKRGQDVALRCDPISGHVSLYWYRQALGQGPEFLTYFNYEAQQDKSGLPNDRFSAERPEGSISTLTIQRTEQRDSAMYRCASSLVRSSSTDTQYFGPGTRLTVL.

The CDR3 region is CASSLPGTGATYNEQFF. The chain joins TRBV6-1 to TRBJ2-1; the D gene TCRdb calls, TRBD1, cannot be checked with no DNA. Germline-derived CDR1 and CDR2 are MNHNS and SASEGT. This CDR3 is built from 17 residues.

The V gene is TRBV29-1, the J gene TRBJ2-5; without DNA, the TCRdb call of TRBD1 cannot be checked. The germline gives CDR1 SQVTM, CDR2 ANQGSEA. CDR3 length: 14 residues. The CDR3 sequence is CSVEPRGRSETQYF.

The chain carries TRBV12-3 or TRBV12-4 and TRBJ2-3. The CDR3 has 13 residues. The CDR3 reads CASSISGTDTQYF.

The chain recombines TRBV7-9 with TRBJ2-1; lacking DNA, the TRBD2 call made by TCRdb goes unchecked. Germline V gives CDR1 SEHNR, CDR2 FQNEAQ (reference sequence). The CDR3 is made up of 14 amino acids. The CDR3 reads CASSQGLADLKEFF.

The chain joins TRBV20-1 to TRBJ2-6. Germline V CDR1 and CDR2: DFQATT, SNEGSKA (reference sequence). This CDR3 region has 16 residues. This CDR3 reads CSADQDGGSGANVLTF.